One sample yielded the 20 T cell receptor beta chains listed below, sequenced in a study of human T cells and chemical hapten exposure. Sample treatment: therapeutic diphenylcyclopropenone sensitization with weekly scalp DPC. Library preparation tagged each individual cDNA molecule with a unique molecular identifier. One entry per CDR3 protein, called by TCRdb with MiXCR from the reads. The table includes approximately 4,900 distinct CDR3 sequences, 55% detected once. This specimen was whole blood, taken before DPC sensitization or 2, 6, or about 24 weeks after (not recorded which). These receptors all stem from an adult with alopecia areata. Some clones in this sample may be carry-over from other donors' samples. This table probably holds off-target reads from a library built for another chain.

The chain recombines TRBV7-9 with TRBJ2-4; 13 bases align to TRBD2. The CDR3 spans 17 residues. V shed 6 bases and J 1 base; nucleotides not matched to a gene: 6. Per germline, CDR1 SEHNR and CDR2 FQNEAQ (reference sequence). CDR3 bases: TGTGCCAGCAGTTCGGGACTAGCGGGACCTGCCAAAAACATTCAGTACTTC. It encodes CASSSGLAGPAKNIQYF.

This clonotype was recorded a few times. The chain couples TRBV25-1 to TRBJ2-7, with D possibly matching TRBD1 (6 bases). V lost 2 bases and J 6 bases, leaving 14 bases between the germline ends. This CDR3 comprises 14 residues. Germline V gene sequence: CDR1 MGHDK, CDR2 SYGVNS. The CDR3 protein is CASSEQGIGPEQYF. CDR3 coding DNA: TGTGCCAGCAGTGAACAGGGGATCGGTCCCGAGCAGTACTTC.

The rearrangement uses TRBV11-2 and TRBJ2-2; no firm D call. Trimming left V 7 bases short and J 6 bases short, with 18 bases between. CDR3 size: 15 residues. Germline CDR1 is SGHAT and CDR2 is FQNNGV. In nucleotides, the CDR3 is TGTGCCAGCACCTCCTTTCCTTCGTTGGCCGGGGAGCTGTTTTTT. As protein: CASTSFPSLAGELFF.

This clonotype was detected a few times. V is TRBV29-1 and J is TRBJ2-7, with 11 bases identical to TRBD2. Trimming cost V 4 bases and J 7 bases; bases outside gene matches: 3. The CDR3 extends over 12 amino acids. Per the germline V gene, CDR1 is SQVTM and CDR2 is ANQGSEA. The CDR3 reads CSVGASGREQYF. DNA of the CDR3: TGCAGCGTTGGGGCTAGCGGGAGGGAGCAGTACTTC.

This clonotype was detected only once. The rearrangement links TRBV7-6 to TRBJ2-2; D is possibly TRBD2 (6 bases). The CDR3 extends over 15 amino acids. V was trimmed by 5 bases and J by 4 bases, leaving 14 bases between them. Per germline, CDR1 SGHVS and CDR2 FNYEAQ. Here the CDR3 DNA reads TGTGCCAGCAGCCCAAAGGGACTTCTCACCGGGGAGCTGTTTTTT. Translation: CASSPKGLLTGELFF.

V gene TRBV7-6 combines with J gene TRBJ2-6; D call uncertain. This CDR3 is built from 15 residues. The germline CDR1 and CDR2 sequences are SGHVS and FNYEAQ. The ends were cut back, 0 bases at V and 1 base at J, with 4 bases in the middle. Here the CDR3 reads CASSLAGSGANVLTF. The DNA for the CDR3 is TGTGCCAGCAGCTTAGCGGGATCTGGGGCCAACGTCCTGACTTTC.

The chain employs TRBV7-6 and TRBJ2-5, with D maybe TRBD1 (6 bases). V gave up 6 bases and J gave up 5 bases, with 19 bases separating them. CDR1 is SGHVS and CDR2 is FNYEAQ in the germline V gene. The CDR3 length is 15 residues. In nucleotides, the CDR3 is TGTGCCAGCAGTTGGACCGGGACAAGAGGGGAGACCCAGTACTTC. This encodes CASSWTGTRGETQYF.

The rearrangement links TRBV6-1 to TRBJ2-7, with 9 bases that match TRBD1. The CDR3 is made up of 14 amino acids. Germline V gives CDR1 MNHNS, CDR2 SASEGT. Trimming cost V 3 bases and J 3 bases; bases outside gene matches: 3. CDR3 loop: CASSEGTGFYEQYF. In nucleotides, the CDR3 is TGTGCCAGCAGTGAGGGGACAGGGTTCTACGAGCAGTACTTC.

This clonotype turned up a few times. CDR3 residues: CASTRAGGANVLTF. The DNA of the CDR3 is TGTGCCAGCACCAGGGCAGGAGGGGCCAACGTCCTGACTTTC. The rearrangement uses TRBV6-6 and TRBJ2-6; maybe TRBD1 (5 bases). This CDR3 is built from 14 residues. CDR1 and CDR2 (germline): MNHNY, SVGAGI (reference sequence). V gave up 7 bases and J gave up 4 bases, with 11 bases separating them.

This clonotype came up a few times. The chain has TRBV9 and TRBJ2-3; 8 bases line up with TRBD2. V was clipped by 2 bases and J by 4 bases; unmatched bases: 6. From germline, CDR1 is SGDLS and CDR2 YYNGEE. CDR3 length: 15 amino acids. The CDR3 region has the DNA TGTGCCAGCAGCGTCAGCGGGAGCTCTCCAGATACGCAGTATTTT. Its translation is CASSVSGSSPDTQYF.

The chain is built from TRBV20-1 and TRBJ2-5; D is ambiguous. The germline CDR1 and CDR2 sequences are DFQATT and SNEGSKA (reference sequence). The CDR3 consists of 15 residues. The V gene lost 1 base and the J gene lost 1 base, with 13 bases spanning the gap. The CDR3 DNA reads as TGCAGTGCTAGAGTAGGTGGCTCCAGCCAAGAGACCCAGTACTTC. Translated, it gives CSARVGGSSQETQYF.

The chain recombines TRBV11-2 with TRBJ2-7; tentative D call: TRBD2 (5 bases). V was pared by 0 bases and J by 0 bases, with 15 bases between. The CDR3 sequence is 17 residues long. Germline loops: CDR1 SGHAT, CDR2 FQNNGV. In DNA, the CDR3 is TGTGCCAGCAGCTTAGATCTGCTAGCCGAACCCTCCTACGAGCAGTACTTC. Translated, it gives CASSLDLLAEPSYEQYF.

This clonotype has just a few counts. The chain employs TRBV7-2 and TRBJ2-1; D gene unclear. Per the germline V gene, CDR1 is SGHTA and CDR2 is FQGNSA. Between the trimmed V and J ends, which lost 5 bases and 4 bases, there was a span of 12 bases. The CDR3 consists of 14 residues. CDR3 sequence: CASSPQGRYNEQFF. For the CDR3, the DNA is TGTGCCAGCAGCCCCCAAGGGCGGTACAATGAGCAGTTCTTC. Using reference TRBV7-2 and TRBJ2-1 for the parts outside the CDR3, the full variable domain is GAGVSQSPSNKVTEKGKDVELRCDPISGHTALYWYRQSLGQGLEFLIYFQGNSAPDKSGLPSDRFSAERTGGSVSTLTIQRTQQEDSAVYLCASSPQGRYNEQFFGPGTRLTVL.

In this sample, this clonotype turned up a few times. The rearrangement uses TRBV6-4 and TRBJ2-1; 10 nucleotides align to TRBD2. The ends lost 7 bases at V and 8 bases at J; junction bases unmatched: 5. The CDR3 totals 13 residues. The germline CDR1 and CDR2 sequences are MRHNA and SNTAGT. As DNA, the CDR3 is TGTGCCAGCAAACCTAGCGGGAGTTATGAGCAGTTCTTC. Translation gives CASKPSGSYEQFF.

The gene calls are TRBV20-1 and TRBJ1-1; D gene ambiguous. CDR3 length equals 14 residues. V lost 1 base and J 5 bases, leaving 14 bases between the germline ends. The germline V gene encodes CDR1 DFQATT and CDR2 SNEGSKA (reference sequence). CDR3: CSARVESLGTEAFF. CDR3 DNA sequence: TGCAGTGCTAGAGTCGAGTCCCTGGGGACTGAAGCTTTCTTT.

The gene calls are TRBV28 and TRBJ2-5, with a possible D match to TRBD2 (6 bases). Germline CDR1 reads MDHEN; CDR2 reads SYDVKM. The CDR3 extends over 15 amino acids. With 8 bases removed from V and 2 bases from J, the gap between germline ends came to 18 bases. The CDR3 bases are TGTGCCAGCCTCCAAAGCGGGCAAGCGCAAGAGACCCAGTACTTC. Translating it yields CASLQSGQAQETQYF. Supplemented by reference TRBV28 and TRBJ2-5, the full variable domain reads DVKVTQSSRYLVKRTGEKVFLECVQDMDHENMFWYRQDPGLGLRLIYFSYDVKMKEKGDIPEGYSVSREKKERFSLILESASTNQTSMYLCASLQSGQAQETQYFGPGTRLLVL.

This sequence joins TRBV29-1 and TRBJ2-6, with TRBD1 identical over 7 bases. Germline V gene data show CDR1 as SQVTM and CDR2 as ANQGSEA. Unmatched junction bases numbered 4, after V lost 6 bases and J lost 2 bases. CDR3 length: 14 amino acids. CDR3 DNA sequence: TGCAGCGTCCAAACAGGGGCTGGGGCCAACGTCCTGACTTTC. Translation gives CSVQTGAGANVLTF.

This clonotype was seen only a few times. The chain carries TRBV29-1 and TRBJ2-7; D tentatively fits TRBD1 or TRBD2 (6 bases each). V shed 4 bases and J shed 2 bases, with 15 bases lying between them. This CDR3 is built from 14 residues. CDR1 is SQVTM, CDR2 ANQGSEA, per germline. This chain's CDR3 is CSVAAQGRTYEQYF. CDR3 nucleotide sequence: TGCAGCGTTGCGGCGCAGGGGAGGACCTACGAGCAGTACTTC.

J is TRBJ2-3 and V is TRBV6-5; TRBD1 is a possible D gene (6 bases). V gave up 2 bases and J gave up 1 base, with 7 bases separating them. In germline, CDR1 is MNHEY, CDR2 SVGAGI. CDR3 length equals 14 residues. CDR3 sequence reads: CASSYGGRTDTQYF. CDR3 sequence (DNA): TGTGCCAGCAGTTACGGGGGCCGCACAGATACGCAGTATTTT.

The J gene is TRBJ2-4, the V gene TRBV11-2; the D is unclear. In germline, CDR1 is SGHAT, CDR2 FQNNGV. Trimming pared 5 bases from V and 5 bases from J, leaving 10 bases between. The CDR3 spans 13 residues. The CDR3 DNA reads TGTGCCAGCAGCCCGGTCGTGGAAAACATTCAGTACTTC. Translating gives CASSPVVENIQYF.